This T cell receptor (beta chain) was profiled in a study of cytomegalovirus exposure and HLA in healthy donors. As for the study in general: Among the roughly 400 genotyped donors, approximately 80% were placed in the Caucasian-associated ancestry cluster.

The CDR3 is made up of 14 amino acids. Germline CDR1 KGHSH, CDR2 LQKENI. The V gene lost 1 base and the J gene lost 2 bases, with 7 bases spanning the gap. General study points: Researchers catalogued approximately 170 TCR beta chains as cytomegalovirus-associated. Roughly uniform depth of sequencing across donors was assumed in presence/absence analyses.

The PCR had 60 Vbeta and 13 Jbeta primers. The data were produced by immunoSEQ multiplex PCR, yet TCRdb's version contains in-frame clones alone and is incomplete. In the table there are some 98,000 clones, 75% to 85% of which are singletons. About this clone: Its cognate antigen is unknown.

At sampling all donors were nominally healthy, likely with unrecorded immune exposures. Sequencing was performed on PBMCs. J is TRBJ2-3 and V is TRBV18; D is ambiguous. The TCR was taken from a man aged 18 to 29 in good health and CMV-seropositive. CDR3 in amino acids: CASSPLANTDTQYF. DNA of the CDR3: TGTGCCAGCTCACCACTAGCAAACACAGATACGCAGTATTTT. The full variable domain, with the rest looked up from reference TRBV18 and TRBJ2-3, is NAGVMQNPRHLVRRRGQEARLRCSPMKGHSHVYWYRQLPEEGLKFMVYLQKENIIDESGMPKERFSAEFPKEGPSILRIQQVVRGDSAAYFCASSPLANTDTQYFGPGTRLTVL.